Listed below are T cell receptor beta chains from one sample, sequenced in a study of cytomegalovirus exposure and HLA in healthy donors. Using immunoSEQ multiplex PCR, the repertoire was profiled, and TCRdb retains in-frame clones only, with some absent. The sample carries 250,000 to 400,000 clones, approximately 88% recorded once. The specimen was PBMCs. The receptors shown here come from a man aged 25 to 40 in good health and CMV-seronegative. Both conserved end residues are part of each CDR3. Fields, in order: D gene, CDR3 length, J gene, clone size, V gene, CDR3 protein, CDR3 DNA. A D gene is named only where the DNA matches it firmly. Rows may omit the clone size; those that give it use once, few, many or a size class.

d_gene: .
len: 13
j_gene: TRBJ2-7
abundance: .
v_gene: TRBV10-3
CDR3aa: CAISASSEGEQYF
CDR3nt: TGTGCCATCAGTGCCTCTTCAGAGGGCGAGCAGTACTTC

d_gene: .
len: 15
j_gene: TRBJ2-3
abundance: .
v_gene: TRBV6-5
CDR3aa: CASSGQGLRTDTQYF
CDR3nt: TGTGCCAGCAGCGGGCAGGGGCTTCGCACAGATACGCAGTATTTT

d_gene: TRBD1
len: 15
j_gene: TRBJ2-5
abundance: .
v_gene: TRBV5-1
CDR3aa: CASSFWTGSQETQYF
CDR3nt: TGCGCCAGCAGCTTTTGGACAGGGTCCCAAGAGACCCAGTACTTC

d_gene: TRBD1
len: 14
j_gene: TRBJ2-7
abundance: once
v_gene: TRBV19
CDR3aa: CASSSGQGPYEQYF
CDR3nt: TGTGCCAGTAGTTCTGGACAGGGGCCCTACGAGCAGTACTTC

d_gene: .
len: 15
j_gene: TRBJ2-2
abundance: .
v_gene: TRBV4-1
CDR3aa: CASSQRTENTGELFF
CDR3nt: TGCGCCAGCAGCCAAAGGACAGAGAACACCGGGGAGCTGTTTTTT

d_gene: TRBD1
len: 15
j_gene: TRBJ1-2
abundance: .
v_gene: TRBV7-8
CDR3aa: CASSPGQGTNYGYTF
CDR3nt: TGTGCCAGCAGCCCCGGACAGGGGACTAACTATGGCTACACCTTC

d_gene: TRBD1
len: 14
j_gene: TRBJ1-5
abundance: .
v_gene: TRBV7-2
CDR3aa: CASSTGTGWQPQHF
CDR3nt: TGTGCCAGCAGCACGGGGACAGGGTGGCAGCCCCAGCATTTT

d_gene: TRBD1
len: 14
j_gene: TRBJ1-1
abundance: once
v_gene: TRBV7-9
CDR3aa: CASSWDSPLDEAFF
CDR3nt: TGTGCCAGCAGCTGGGACAGCCCCCTTGATGAAGCTTTCTTT

d_gene: TRBD1
len: 16
j_gene: TRBJ1-1
abundance: .
v_gene: TRBV18
CDR3aa: CASSPPAGGANTEAFF
CDR3nt: TGTGCCAGCTCACCACCTGCAGGGGGTGCGAACACTGAAGCTTTCTTT

d_gene: .
len: 15
j_gene: TRBJ2-3
abundance: .
v_gene: TRBV7-2
CDR3aa: CASSLEVGRTDTQYF
CDR3nt: TGTGCCAGCAGCTTAGAAGTGGGCCGCACAGATACGCAGTATTTT

d_gene: .
len: 16
j_gene: TRBJ2-3
abundance: .
v_gene: TRBV6-4
CDR3aa: CASSDNAGTSNYTQYF
CDR3nt: TGTGCCAGCAGTGACAACGCCGGGACAAGCAACTATACGCAGTATTTT

d_gene: .
len: 13
j_gene: TRBJ1-1
abundance: .
v_gene: TRBV5-1
CDR3aa: CASSRRRGSDAFF
CDR3nt: TGCGCCAGCAGCAGGCGGCGGGGGTCCGATGCTTTCTTT

d_gene: TRBD1
len: 15
j_gene: TRBJ2-3
abundance: .
v_gene: TRBV6-1
CDR3aa: CASSQRTGSTDTQYF
CDR3nt: TGTGCCAGCAGTCAACGGACAGGGAGCACAGATACGCAGTATTTT

d_gene: .
len: 13
j_gene: TRBJ2-3
abundance: .
v_gene: TRBV4-3
CDR3aa: CASSQARRDTQYF
CDR3nt: TGCGCCAGCAGCCAAGCTAGAAGGGATACGCAGTATTTT

d_gene: .
len: 14
j_gene: TRBJ2-7
abundance: .
v_gene: TRBV19
CDR3aa: CASSILESSYEQYF
CDR3nt: TGTGCCAGTAGTATCTTGGAGAGCTCCTACGAGCAGTACTTC

d_gene: .
len: 17
j_gene: TRBJ1-1
abundance: .
v_gene: TRBV9
CDR3aa: CASSPRGGSLMNTEAFF
CDR3nt: TGTGCCAGCAGCCCCCGTGGCGGGAGCTTAATGAACACTGAAGCTTTCTTT

d_gene: .
len: 16
j_gene: TRBJ1-5
abundance: .
v_gene: TRBV28
CDR3aa: CASSSPGAAINQPQHF
CDR3nt: TGTGCCAGCAGTTCCCCTGGGGCGGCGATCAATCAGCCCCAGCATTTT

d_gene: TRBD2
len: 13
j_gene: TRBJ2-3
abundance: .
v_gene: TRBV25-1
CDR3aa: CASRGLARDTQYF
CDR3nt: TGTGCCAGCAGAGGACTAGCCAGGGATACGCAGTATTTT

d_gene: .
len: 15
j_gene: TRBJ1-2
abundance: .
v_gene: TRBV6-5
CDR3aa: CASSYRAGKSGGYTF
CDR3nt: TGTGCCAGCAGTTACAGGGCAGGGAAGTCAGGTGGCTACACCTTC

d_gene: .
len: 15
j_gene: TRBJ1-5
abundance: .
v_gene: TRBV7-9
CDR3aa: CASSLGSGINQPQHF
CDR3nt: TGTGCCAGCAGCTTGGGGTCAGGGATCAATCAGCCCCAGCATTTT

d_gene: .
len: 16
j_gene: TRBJ2-1
abundance: once
v_gene: TRBV7-9
CDR3aa: CASSLAQGSVSNEQFF
CDR3nt: TGTGCCAGCAGCTTAGCCCAGGGTTCTGTGTCCAATGAGCAGTTCTTC

d_gene: .
len: 16
j_gene: TRBJ1-1
abundance: once
v_gene: TRBV11-2
CDR3aa: CASFLGRGGMNTEAFF
CDR3nt: TGTGCCAGCTTCCTAGGGAGGGGGGGCATGAACACTGAAGCTTTCTTT

d_gene: TRBD2
len: 15
j_gene: TRBJ2-5
abundance: .
v_gene: TRBV7-2
CDR3aa: CASSRGLGVGETQYF
CDR3nt: TGTGCCAGCAGCCGGGGACTAGGGGTCGGGGAGACCCAGTACTTC